This TCR beta chain was profiled in a study of blood T cells in healthy people across ages. Overall study: About one barcoded beta molecule per two T cells came from capture by template switching.

Findings and caveats of the study: Donor CMV infection status was unknown, possibly confounding age-related changes in expanded clonotypes.

There are a few counts of this clonotype. Its target is unknown. Primed by a sample-barcoded 5' primer and a J-beta primer mix, a second PCR proceeded for 7 to 11 cycles. Every sample gave at least 3 million paired-end reads containing CDR3. TCRdb used MiXCR to reprocess the 5' RACE reads, holding one entry per CDR3 protein. The sample has roughly 550,000 distinct CDR3 sequences, 20% to 30% seen once. The same data also contributed to another study, on T cells of mothers and their children.

Sequenced input: blood. This receptor was taken from a boy aged 5-17 years in good health.

The CDR3 DNA sequence: TGCGCCAGCAGCCAAGATCTTTCTAGCGGGACGACAGATACGCAGTATTTT. The encoded protein is CASSQDLSSGTTDTQYF. This chain connects TRBV4-1 to TRBJ2-3; 9 nucleotides match TRBD2. V was pared by 0 bases and J by 3 bases, with 7 bases of the junction left unmatched. CDR3 length equals 17 residues. In germline, CDR1 is MGHRA, CDR2 YSYEKL.